The rows below give T cell receptor beta chains drawn from one sample of a study of blood T cell repertoires in COVID-19. Profiled with immunoSEQ multiplex PCR; TCRdb holds only in-frame clones, not every one. This table holds 25,000 to 30,000 clones, roughly 80% found once. What was sequenced was peripheral blood. The receptors stem from a woman aged 55-75 years with acute or convalescent COVID-19. Both conserved end residues are part of each CDR3. A D gene is named only where the DNA matches it firmly. Not all rows give a size; the values are once, few, many and, for expanded clones, a class.

TRBJ2-5 NA TRBD2 TRBV7-3 CASSVAGGGETQYF TGTGCCAGCAGCGTAGCGGGGGGCGGGGAGACCCAGTACTTC
TRBJ2-1 once TRBD2 TRBV7-3 CASSPGTSGGKVEQFF TGTGCCAGCAGCCCCGGGACTAGCGGGGGTAAGGTTGAGCAGTTCTTC
TRBJ1-2 once NA TRBV30 CAWMRDAYGYTF TGTGCCTGGATGCGGGACGCTTATGGCTACACCTTC
TRBJ2-2 NA TRBD1 TRBV18 CASSLRTGNTGELFF TGTGCCAGCTCACTTCGGACAGGGAACACCGGGGAGCTGTTTTTT
TRBJ2-7 NA NA TRBV18 CASSPPSGGPYEQYF TGTGCCAGCTCACCACCGTCCGGTGGGCCCTACGAGCAGTACTTC
TRBJ1-3 once TRBD1 TRBV29-1 CSARTGRNTIYF TGCAGCGCCAGGACAGGGCGCAACACCATATATTTT
TRBJ1-1 NA NA TRBV6-5 CASYDRLNTEAFF TGTGCCAGCTACGACAGGCTGAACACTGAAGCTTTCTTT
TRBJ2-2 once TRBD2 TRBV5-6 CASSLPSGDLTTGELFF TGTGCCAGCAGCTTGCCTAGCGGGGACCTTACTACCGGGGAGCTGTTTTTT
TRBJ1-4 NA NA TRBV3-1/TRBV3-2 CASSHKLGRGEKLFF TGTGCCAGCAGCCATAAACTCGGACGGGGTGAAAAACTGTTTTTT
TRBJ2-4 NA TRBD2 TRBV6-5 CAIQTSTAKNIQYF TGTGCCATCCAGACTAGCACAGCCAAAAACATTCAGTACTTC
TRBJ2-7 NA NA TRBV3-1/TRBV3-2 CASSQAASYEQYF TGTGCCAGCAGCCAGGCGGCCTCCTACGAGCAGTACTTC
TRBJ2-1 once NA TRBV11-2 CASSLGIANEQFF TGTGCCAGCAGCTTAGGCATAGCCAATGAGCAGTTCTTC
TRBJ2-7 NA TRBD1 TRBV29-1 CSGGSGTGNEQYF TGCAGCGGCGGCTCCGGGACAGGGAACGAGCAGTACTTC
TRBJ1-1 NA NA TRBV27 CASSFRGANTEAFF TGTGCCAGCAGTTTCCGGGGGGCGAACACTGAAGCTTTCTTT
TRBJ2-6 NA NA TRBV5-6 CASSSDGSSGANVLTF TGTGCCAGCAGCTCCGACGGGAGCTCTGGGGCCAACGTCCTGACTTTC
TRBJ2-7 NA NA TRBV20-1 CSAESSYEQYF TGCAGTGCTGAGAGCTCCTACGAGCAGTACTTC
TRBJ2-3 NA NA TRBV5-4 CASSSGGPMDTQYF TGTGCCAGCAGCTCAGGAGGGCCGATGGATACGCAGTATTTT
TRBJ2-7 NA TRBD1 TRBV5-1 CASSVYTGVVTYEQYF TGCGCCAGCAGCGTATACACAGGGGTCGTGACCTACGAGCAGTACTTC
TRBJ2-7 NA NA TRBV28 CASSLGQGLPGHYEQYF TGTGCCAGCAGTTTAGGTCAGGGACTCCCTGGCCACTACGAGCAGTACTTC
TRBJ1-2 large NA TRBV5-4 CASSARRVYGYTF TGTGCCAGCAGCGCCCGACGGGTCTATGGCTACACCTTC
TRBJ1-5 few NA TRBV3-1/TRBV3-2 CASSQDSWLFSNQPQHF TGTGCCAGCAGCCAAGATTCGTGGCTCTTTAGCAATCAGCCCCAGCATTTT
TRBJ2-5 NA TRBD2 TRBV5-1 CASSLDRGGRQTQYF TGCGCCAGCAGCTTGGACCGCGGGGGGCGCCAGACCCAGTACTTC
TRBJ2-5 NA TRBD1 TRBV9 CASSTFSGGGGETQYF TGTGCCAGCAGCACGTTTTCAGGGGGTGGTGGGGAGACCCAGTACTTC